The TCR beta chain described here comes from a study of T cell changes during pregnancy in multiple sclerosis. Data came from immunoSEQ multiplex PCR; TCRdb stores just in-frame clones and leaves some out. The table records 70,000 to 95,000 clones, approximately 95% of them present only once. This CDR3 has 17 amino acids. Trimming removed 1 base from V and 2 bases from J; junction bases left unmatched: 6. CDR1 and CDR2 (germline): SGHRS, YFSETQ. The sequenced sample was peripheral blood, obtained in the first trimester of pregnancy. The J gene is TRBJ2-3, the V gene TRBV5-1; 11 nucleotides match TRBD2. The receptor comes from a female donor with multiple sclerosis, enrolled in a pregnancy study. CDR3 in amino acids: CASSLLLAGDLTDTQYF. In nucleotides, the CDR3 is TGCGCCAGCAGCTTGCTACTAGCGGGGGACCTCACAGATACGCAGTATTTT. Drawing the rest from reference TRBV5-1 and TRBJ2-3, the complete variable domain is KAGVTQTPRYLIKTRGQQVTLSCSPISGHRSVSWYQQTPGQGLQFLFEYFSETQRNKGNFPGRFSGRQFSNSRSEMNVSTLELGDSALYLCASSLLLAGDLTDTQYFGPGTRLTVL.